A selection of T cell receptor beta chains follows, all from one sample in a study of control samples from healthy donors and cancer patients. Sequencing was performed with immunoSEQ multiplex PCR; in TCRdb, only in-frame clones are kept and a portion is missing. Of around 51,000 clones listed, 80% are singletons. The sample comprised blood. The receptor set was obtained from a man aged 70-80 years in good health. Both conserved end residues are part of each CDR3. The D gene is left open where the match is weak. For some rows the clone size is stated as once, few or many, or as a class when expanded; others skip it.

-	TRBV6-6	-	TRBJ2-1	CASSYSISHEQFF	TGTGCCAGCAGTTACTCCATATCCCATGAGCAGTTCTTC
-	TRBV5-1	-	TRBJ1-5	CASSLGINSNQPQHF	TGCGCCAGCAGCTTGGGGATAAATAGCAATCAGCCCCAGCATTTT
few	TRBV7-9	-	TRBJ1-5	CASSFLGPQHF	TGTGCCAGCAGCTTTCTGGGGCCCCAGCATTTT
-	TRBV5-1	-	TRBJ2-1	CASSFRSSSYNEQFF	TGCGCCAGCAGTTTCCGCAGTAGCTCCTACAATGAGCAGTTCTTC
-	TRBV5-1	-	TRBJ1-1	CASSTWTALHTEAFF	TGCGCCAGCAGCACCTGGACAGCTCTTCACACTGAAGCTTTCTTT
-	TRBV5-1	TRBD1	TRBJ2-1	CASSPIPGQIVSEQFF	TGCGCCAGCAGCCCTATCCCGGGACAGATTGTAAGTGAGCAGTTCTTC
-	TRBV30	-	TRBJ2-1	CAWNTGVAYNEQFF	TGTGCCTGGAATACGGGGGTGGCCTACAATGAGCAGTTCTTC
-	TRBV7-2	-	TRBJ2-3	CASSAPSTDTQYF	TGTGCCAGCAGCGCCCCGAGCACAGATACGCAGTATTTT
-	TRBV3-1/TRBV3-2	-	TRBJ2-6	CASSQMASGANVLTF	TGTGCCAGCAGCCAGATGGCTTCTGGGGCCAACGTCCTGACTTTC
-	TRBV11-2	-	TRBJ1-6	CASSWRAGNSPLHF	TGTGCCAGCAGCTGGAGGGCTGGTAATTCACCCCTCCACTTT
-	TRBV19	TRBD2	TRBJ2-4	CASSIIGTSGIKNIQYF	TGTGCCAGTAGTATAATCGGGACTAGCGGGATCAAAAACATTCAGTACTTC
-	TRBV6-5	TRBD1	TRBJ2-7	CASSYSDRRYEQYF	TGTGCCAGCAGTTACTCGGACAGGAGATACGAGCAGTACTTC
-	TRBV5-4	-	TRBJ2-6	CASSNGGRAGANVLTF	TGTGCCAGCAGCAATGGAGGCAGGGCTGGGGCCAACGTCCTGACTTTC
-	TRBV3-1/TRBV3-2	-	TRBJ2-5	CASSQVLAGVMKTQYF	TGTGCCAGCAGCCAAGTTTTAGCTGGGGTCATGAAGACCCAGTACTTC
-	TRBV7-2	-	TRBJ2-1	CASSRTGTSNPNEQFF	TGTGCCAGCAGCAGAACCGGGACTTCAAACCCCAATGAGCAGTTCTTC
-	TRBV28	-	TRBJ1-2	CASSPLTNYGYTF	TGTGCCAGCAGCCCGTTAACTAACTATGGCTACACCTTC
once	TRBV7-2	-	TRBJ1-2	CASSETAPYGYTF	TGTGCCAGCAGCGAGACAGCCCCCTATGGCTACACCTTC
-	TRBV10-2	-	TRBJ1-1	CASSVDGMNTEAFF	TGCGCCAGCAGTGTGGACGGAATGAACACTGAAGCTTTCTTT
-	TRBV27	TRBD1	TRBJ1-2	CASSLFGQGNGYTF	TGTGCCAGCAGTTTATTCGGACAGGGCAATGGCTACACCTTC